The 12 T cell receptor beta chains in this list originate from one sample, sequenced in a study of cytomegalovirus exposure and HLA in healthy donors. The study ran its PCR with 60 Vbeta and 13 Jbeta primers. Sequencing used immunoSEQ multiplex PCR; TCRdb keeps in-frame clones, though not all of them. The table lists approximately 120,000 clones, about 79% of them singletons, with roughly 3.5% in the top ten. The sample comprised PBMCs. The source of these receptors is a woman aged 50 to 65 in good health and CMV-seronegative.

The CDR3 loop is CAWSRTGDYSPLHF. The CDR3 DNA reads as TGTGCCTGGAGTAGGACAGGGGATTATTCACCCCTCCACTTT. The chain couples TRBV30 to TRBJ1-6; 9 bases line up with TRBD1. The CDR3 totals 14 residues. The V segment lost 2 bases and the J segment 8 bases; nucleotides outside the gene matches: 4. The germline gives CDR1 GTSNPN, CDR2 SVGIG (reference sequence).

The J gene is TRBJ2-7, the V gene TRBV4-3; 12 nucleotides align to TRBD1. Germline-derived CDR1 and CDR2 are LGHNA and YSLEER. V dropped 4 bases and J dropped 7; count of bases not matched to a gene: 11. The CDR3 sequence is 16 residues long. CDR3 loop: CASSRQPGQGAEEQYF. CDR3 DNA: TGCGCCAGCAGCCGGCAGCCGGGACAGGGGGCTGAGGAGCAGTACTTC.

The chain recombines TRBV29-1 with TRBJ2-3; a weak D match, TRBD2 (7 bases). Per germline, CDR1 SQVTM and CDR2 ANQGSEA. Trimming pared 8 bases from V and 2 bases from J, leaving 20 bases between. The CDR3 covers 15 residues. The CDR3 coding sequence is TGCAGCTCCGGGGCGGGGGACACTTACACAGATACGCAGTATTTT. Translated, it gives CSSGAGDTYTDTQYF.

This chain links TRBV28 with TRBJ2-2; TRBD2 aligns across 9 bases. The CDR3 loop spans 20 amino acids. With 3 bases clipped from V and 3 bases from J, the junction kept 17 bases outside the gene matches. Germline CDR1 and CDR2: MDHEN and SYDVKM. The CDR3 loop is CASSLVVSGSRLGDTGELFF. DNA of the CDR3: TGTGCCAGCAGTTTGGTCGTTAGCGGGAGTCGGCTGGGGGACACCGGGGAGCTGTTTTTT.

The rearrangement links TRBV7-2 to TRBJ2-7, with 9 positions matching TRBD2. The V gene's germline CDR1 is SGHTA and CDR2 FQGNSA. J lost 2 bases, V lost 5 bases, and 4 bases had no gene match. The CDR3 totals 14 residues. Here the CDR3 DNA reads TGTGCCAGCAGCACGACTAGCGGAACCTACGAGCAGTACTTC. This encodes CASSTTSGTYEQYF.

The rearrangement uses TRBV7-8 and TRBJ2-2, with 8 bases fitting TRBD1. The CDR3 is made up of 14 amino acids. Germline V gene data show CDR1 as SGHVS and CDR2 as FQNEAQ. J gave up 7 bases and V 4 bases, and 5 bases lay outside the gene matches. The CDR3 nucleotides read TGTGCCAGCAGCTCAACAGGGGGATTCGGGGAGCTGTTTTTT. It is translated as CASSSTGGFGELFF.

The rearrangement uses TRBV7-8 and TRBJ2-7; 8 nucleotides agree with TRBD1. There are 19 residues in the CDR3. The V and J ends lost 0 bases and 0 bases, in that order; junction bases with no gene match: 13. Per germline, CDR1 SGHVS and CDR2 FQNEAQ. Written as DNA, the CDR3 is TGTGCCAGCAGCTTAGCTACCATTCCAGGGGGCTCCATCTCCTACGAGCAGTACTTC. Protein sequence: CASSLATIPGGSISYEQYF.

This clone has a handful of counts. The chain combines TRBV7-9 with TRBJ2-7, with 12 bases lining up with TRBD2. The V gene's germline CDR1 is SEHNR and CDR2 FQNEAQ (reference sequence). The CDR3 covers 16 residues. Trimming took 7 bases from V and 4 from J; bases not matched to a gene: 11. CDR3 bases: TGTGCCAGCACCTCTAGACTAGCGGGAGTTGCTTACGAGCAGTACTTC. This sequence encodes CASTSRLAGVAYEQYF.

This clone was seen many times. The chain carries TRBV4-3 and TRBJ1-3; TRBD1 agrees at 9 bases. In germline, CDR1 is LGHNA, CDR2 YSLEER. The CDR3 contains 16 residues. V shed 4 bases, J shed 1 base, and the junction held 5 bases outside the gene matches. The chain's CDR3 is CASSLEGTGSGNTIYF. The CDR3 DNA sequence: TGCGCCAGCAGCCTAGAGGGGACAGGGTCTGGAAACACCATATATTTT.

This clone appeared once. Relative to the germline gene, one junction end is altered; a read error may explain this. This chain connects TRBV27 to TRBJ2-1, with 7 bases fitting TRBD1. The CDR3 extends over 15 amino acids. Germline V CDR1 and CDR2: MNHEY, SMNVEV (reference sequence). For the CDR3, the DNA is TGTGCCGGCAGTTTAGAAGACAGGGCCTTCAATGAGCAGTTCTTC. As protein: CAGSLEDRAFNEQFF.

The V and J genes are TRBV30 and TRBJ2-7; 7 nucleotides line up with TRBD1. The ends lost 7 bases at V and 3 bases at J; junction bases unmatched: 6. From germline, CDR1 is GTSNPN and CDR2 SVGIG (reference sequence). The CDR3 contains 12 residues. In nucleotides, the CDR3 is TGTGCCTTCCGGGACAGCCTCTACGAGCAGTACTTC. Protein sequence: CAFRDSLYEQYF.

The chain has TRBV30 and TRBJ1-6; D uncertain. CDR1 is GTSNPN, CDR2 SVGIG, per germline (reference sequence). CDR3 length: 12 residues. V was shortened by 0 bases and J by 9 bases, with 6 bases between the two germline ends. The CDR3 sequence is CAWSVLRSPLHF. In DNA, the CDR3 is TGTGCCTGGAGTGTACTCCGTTCACCCCTCCACTTT.